Listed below are T cell receptor beta chains from one sample, sequenced in a study of cytomegalovirus exposure and HLA in healthy donors. The protocol was immunoSEQ multiplex PCR, while the TCRdb copy is restricted to in-frame clones and leaves out a portion. The repertoire includes roughly 140,000 clones, roughly 80% of them detected once, and 6.8% sits in the top ten. Sequenced input: PBMCs. All receptors come from a man aged 35-49 years in good health and CMV-seropositive. The conserved cysteine and the conserved F or W are not part of the CDR3 here. Size tells how often a clone was seen (once, few, many) or the class of an expanded clone, and some rows leave it out.

V gene: TRBV18
J gene: TRBJ2-2
clone size: few
CDR3 protein: ASSPFLPGQGTGELF

V gene: TRBV7-8
J gene: TRBJ2-5
clone size: .
CDR3 protein: ASSSPGLAGGFRETQY

V gene: TRBV10-2
J gene: TRBJ2-4
clone size: .
CDR3 protein: ASSGAGSAKNIQY

V gene: TRBV9
J gene: TRBJ1-5
clone size: .
CDR3 protein: ASSAGPLRGNQPQH

V gene: TRBV4-2
J gene: TRBJ2-3
clone size: .
CDR3 protein: ASSQPTDTDTQY

V gene: TRBV10-3
J gene: TRBJ1-5
clone size: .
CDR3 protein: ASSAGASNQPQH

V gene: TRBV6-5
J gene: TRBJ1-1
clone size: .
CDR3 protein: AIFRAGGNTEAF

V gene: TRBV5-8
J gene: TRBJ1-5
clone size: .
CDR3 protein: ASSRVRGSNQPQH

V gene: TRBV19
J gene: TRBJ1-4
clone size: .
CDR3 protein: ASTHRGRGEKLF

V gene: TRBV12-5
J gene: TRBJ2-7
clone size: .
CDR3 protein: ASGLQGVYEQY

V gene: TRBV5-1
J gene: TRBJ2-7
clone size: .
CDR3 protein: ASSLGQGFNVFYEQY

V gene: TRBV13
J gene: TRBJ1-6
clone size: .
CDR3 protein: ASSEDYNSPLH

V gene: TRBV7-2
J gene: TRBJ2-7
clone size: .
CDR3 protein: ASSLKSGRVYEQY

V gene: TRBV2
J gene: TRBJ2-2
clone size: .
CDR3 protein: ASRGSGRSPGELF

V gene: TRBV11-2
J gene: TRBJ2-1
clone size: .
CDR3 protein: ASSLDLGTVSNEQF

V gene: TRBV4-3
J gene: TRBJ2-1
clone size: .
CDR3 protein: ASSQDPSPYNEQF

V gene: TRBV2
J gene: TRBJ1-3
clone size: .
CDR3 protein: ASSEEGASGNTIY

V gene: TRBV4-2
J gene: TRBJ2-7
clone size: .
CDR3 protein: ASSPSGRIDEQY

V gene: TRBV6-6
J gene: TRBJ1-5
clone size: many
CDR3 protein: ASSHYRGLNQPQH

V gene: TRBV2
J gene: TRBJ2-1
clone size: .
CDR3 protein: ASSVGQGVEQF

V gene: TRBV28
J gene: TRBJ2-5
clone size: .
CDR3 protein: ASSLSAQETQY

V gene: TRBV5-1
J gene: TRBJ2-1
clone size: .
CDR3 protein: ASSLGQEQF

V gene: TRBV7-8
J gene: TRBJ2-6
clone size: .
CDR3 protein: ASIWTAMSSGANVLT

V gene: TRBV19
J gene: TRBJ1-2
clone size: .
CDR3 protein: ASSIWTASTFYGYT

V gene: TRBV5-1
J gene: TRBJ1-2
clone size: once
CDR3 protein: ASSLLGASWDYGYT

V gene: TRBV5-1
J gene: TRBJ1-2
clone size: .
CDR3 protein: ASSFGQWDGYT

V gene: TRBV19
J gene: TRBJ1-1
clone size: many
CDR3 protein: ASSIKGRTEAF

V gene: TRBV9
J gene: TRBJ2-3
clone size: .
CDR3 protein: ASSVTGTTDTQY

V gene: TRBV14
J gene: TRBJ2-6
clone size: .
CDR3 protein: ASSQGGFSGANVLT

V gene: TRBV18
J gene: TRBJ1-6
clone size: .
CDR3 protein: ASSQRGTVNSPLH

V gene: TRBV5-1
J gene: TRBJ2-5
clone size: .
CDR3 protein: ASEGALETQY

V gene: TRBV19
J gene: TRBJ1-2
clone size: few
CDR3 protein: ASSIDRGLNGYT

V gene: TRBV5-1
J gene: TRBJ2-1
clone size: .
CDR3 protein: ASSLGYRSEQF

V gene: TRBV7-9
J gene: TRBJ1-1
clone size: .
CDR3 protein: ASSLADGAVMKMNTEAF

V gene: TRBV5-6
J gene: TRBJ1-3
clone size: .
CDR3 protein: ASSLDRFSGNTIY

V gene: TRBV7-2
J gene: TRBJ1-5
clone size: .
CDR3 protein: ASSPRLGQGEGNQPQH

V gene: TRBV7-8
J gene: TRBJ1-1
clone size: .
CDR3 protein: ASSLALGQIMNTEAF

V gene: TRBV30
J gene: TRBJ1-1
clone size: .
CDR3 protein: AWSDSRIFRDRRMNTEAF

V gene: TRBV5-1
J gene: TRBJ2-7
clone size: .
CDR3 protein: ASSLMVGGSYEQY

V gene: TRBV7-8
J gene: TRBJ2-5
clone size: .
CDR3 protein: ASSTRTSGNQETQY

V gene: TRBV18
J gene: TRBJ2-3
clone size: .
CDR3 protein: ASSLFQGRGGDTQY

V gene: TRBV5-4
J gene: TRBJ2-7
clone size: .
CDR3 protein: ASSFPQVPYEQY

V gene: TRBV7-9
J gene: TRBJ2-3
clone size: .
CDR3 protein: ASSVTTGDGTTDTQY

V gene: TRBV28
J gene: TRBJ2-1
clone size: .
CDR3 protein: ASSSPKAERYEQF

V gene: TRBV7-2
J gene: TRBJ1-1
clone size: .
CDR3 protein: ASSLGRMNTEAF

V gene: TRBV18
J gene: TRBJ2-5
clone size: .
CDR3 protein: ASRGTVQETQY

V gene: TRBV25-1
J gene: TRBJ2-2
clone size: .
CDR3 protein: ASSESLGDRRNTGELF

V gene: TRBV19
J gene: TRBJ2-4
clone size: few
CDR3 protein: ASQGALGGKNIQY

V gene: TRBV7-9
J gene: TRBJ2-3
clone size: .
CDR3 protein: ASSFGLAGGVDTQY

V gene: TRBV5-1
J gene: TRBJ1-1
clone size: .
CDR3 protein: ASSLVPGGGFGNTEAF

V gene: TRBV5-3
J gene: TRBJ2-7
clone size: once
CDR3 protein: ARSCDGLYEQY

V gene: TRBV5-1
J gene: TRBJ1-1
clone size: .
CDR3 protein: ASTRGLPNTEAF

V gene: TRBV6-1
J gene: TRBJ1-3
clone size: .
CDR3 protein: ASSAAQGNTIY

V gene: TRBV11-1
J gene: TRBJ1-2
clone size: .
CDR3 protein: ASSMTDRDGYT